This passage covers 18 T cell receptor beta chains from one sample sequenced in a study of PD-1 blockade in classical Hodgkin lymphoma. Relapses following autologous stem cell transplantation were seen in all patients, with brentuximab vedotin exposure varying. TCRdb's table, derived via immunoSEQ multiplex PCR, lists solely in-frame clones and lacks some. There are roughly 140,000 clones in the sample; 78% occur only once, and 7.5% to 9.5% lies in the top ten. The specimen comprised peripheral blood mononuclear cells (PBMCs), sampled before the second cycle of nivolumab. All receptors derive from a human donor with classical Hodgkin lymphoma.

This clone has just a few counts. This chain uses TRBV5-1 with TRBJ1-2, with 8 bases aligning to TRBD1. This CDR3 contains 15 residues. J lost 5 bases, V lost 3 bases, and 9 bases had no gene match. In germline, CDR1 is SGHRS, CDR2 YFSETQ. CDR3 residues: CASSSSKTGGYGYTF. CDR3 coding DNA: TGCGCCAGCAGCTCCTCCAAAACAGGGGGGTATGGCTACACCTTC. Variable domain in full (rest from reference TRBV5-1 and TRBJ1-2): KAGVTQTPRYLIKTRGQQVTLSCSPISGHRSVSWYQQTPGQGLQFLFEYFSETQRNKGNFPGRFSGRQFSNSRSEMNVSTLELGDSALYLCASSSSKTGGYGYTFGSGTRLTVV.

The chain recombines TRBV6-6 with TRBJ2-1, with D tentatively TRBD1 or TRBD2 (5 bases each). CDR3 length: 11 residues. In germline, CDR1 is MNHNY, CDR2 SVGAGI (reference sequence). Deletions cut 8 bases from V and 4 bases from J, with 6 bases between. The CDR3 DNA reads as TGTGCCAGCGGGGGTTACAATGAGCAGTTCTTC. This sequence encodes CASGGYNEQFF.

The V and J genes are TRBV5-4 and TRBJ2-2; D call uncertain. CDR1 and CDR2 (germline): SGHNT, YYREEE (reference sequence). The ends were cut back, 1 base at V and 1 base at J, with 2 bases in the middle. This CDR3 is 13 amino acids long. The CDR3 nucleotides read TGTGCCAGCAGCTTGCAGAACACCGGGGAGCTGTTTTTT. It codes for CASSLQNTGELFF.

This chain links TRBV5-8 with TRBJ2-3, with D perhaps being TRBD1 or TRBD2 (5 bases each). Trimming shortened V by 3 bases and J by 5 bases, and 13 bases separated the two germline ends. Per the germline V gene, CDR1 is SGHTS and CDR2 is YDEGEE. This CDR3 has 14 residues. Here the CDR3 DNA reads TGTGCCAGCAGCTCCGGGGCCCTCGGAGATACGCAGTATTTT. Its protein product is CASSSGALGDTQYF.

This clone was picked up a small number of times. The gene calls are TRBV6-5 and TRBJ2-7; no clear D gene. This CDR3 is built from 13 residues. The V gene lost 4 bases and the J gene lost 2 bases, with 9 bases spanning the gap. Germline V gene sequence: CDR1 MNHEY, CDR2 SVGAGI. CDR3 nucleotides: TGTGCCAGCAGTTTCCGATTTACCTACGAGCAGTACTTC. It codes for CASSFRFTYEQYF.

CDR3 residues: CAIGTGLEQYF. Here the CDR3 DNA reads TGTGCCATCGGGACAGGGCTAGAGCAGTACTTC. The chain couples TRBV10-3 to TRBJ2-7; 9 bases align to TRBD1. Trimming cost V 8 bases and J 7 bases; bases outside gene matches: 3. This CDR3 is built from 11 residues. Germline V gene data show CDR1 as ENHRY and CDR2 as SYGVKD.

The gene calls are TRBV9 and TRBJ2-4; no reliable D call. V was cut by 0 bases and J by 2 bases, with 9 bases left in between. Germline-derived CDR1 and CDR2 are SGDLS and YYNGEE. CDR3 length: 15 amino acids. CDR3 DNA: TGTGCCAGCAGCGTAGGTGGGTCCCCCAAAAACATTCAGTACTTC. This encodes CASSVGGSPKNIQYF.

The rearrangement joins TRBV7-3 to TRBJ2-5; no clear D gene. Trimming pared 5 bases from V and 1 base from J, leaving 2 bases between. CDR1 SGHTA and CDR2 FQGTGA come from the germline V gene. This CDR3 region has 11 residues. DNA of the CDR3: TGTGCCAGCAGCCCCCAAGAGACCCAGTACTTC. Translation gives CASSPQETQYF.

The chain links TRBV5-5 to TRBJ2-7, with D hard to call. The CDR3 has 12 residues. The germline gives CDR1 SGHKS, CDR2 YYEKEE (reference sequence). Deletions cut 2 bases from V and 3 bases from J, with 6 bases between. The CDR3 DNA reads as TGTGCCAGCAGCTTAAGCCTCTACGAGCAGTACTTC. Its translation is CASSLSLYEQYF.

The V and J genes are TRBV28 and TRBJ1-2; TRBD1 is a possible D gene (6 bases). CDR3 length: 15 amino acids. Deletions cut 3 bases from V and 7 bases from J, with 18 bases between. Germline values: CDR1 MDHEN, CDR2 SYDVKM. This CDR3 reads CASSLSQGPGIGYTF. CDR3 sequence (DNA): TGTGCCAGCAGTTTGAGTCAGGGGCCGGGGATTGGCTACACCTTC.

V gene TRBV5-1 combines with J gene TRBJ1-2, with a possible D match to TRBD1 (6 bases). The CDR3 is made up of 14 amino acids. The germline V gene encodes CDR1 SGHRS and CDR2 YFSETQ. Trimming pared 5 bases from V and 6 bases from J, leaving 17 bases between. CDR3: CASSSQGSTHGYTF. CDR3 sequence (DNA): TGCGCCAGCAGTTCACAGGGTTCTACCCATGGCTACACCTTC.

A single count supports this clone. The chain combines TRBV6-5 with TRBJ2-7; a weak D match, TRBD2 (5 bases). This CDR3 comprises 15 residues. With 2 bases removed from V and 1 base from J, the gap between germline ends came to 12 bases. In germline, CDR1 is MNHEY, CDR2 SVGAGI. Written as DNA, the CDR3 is TGTGCCAGCAGTTACCCCGGGCTAGCATCCTACGAGCAGTACTTC. It encodes CASSYPGLASYEQYF.

This sequence joins TRBV19 and TRBJ2-7; D gene ambiguous. Germline CDR1 LNHDA, CDR2 SQIVND (reference sequence). V gave up 5 bases and J gave up 3 bases, with 17 bases separating them. The CDR3 runs to 15 residues. The CDR3 coding sequence is TGTGCCAGTAGTTCCCGACAAGGTCGGTTCTACGAGCAGTACTTC. Protein product: CASSSRQGRFYEQYF.

The V gene is TRBV6-6, the J gene TRBJ1-4; weak D call: TRBD1 (5 bases). The CDR3 covers 14 residues. Trimming took off 7 bases at V and 7 bases at J, with 16 bases between the two ends. From germline, CDR1 is MNHNY and CDR2 SVGAGI (reference sequence). CDR3 loop: CASTSPRRGEKLFF. The CDR3 region has the DNA TGTGCCAGCACCTCCCCGCGGAGGGGTGAAAAACTGTTTTTT.

There are a few counts of this clone. The chain links TRBV11-2 to TRBJ2-7, with D uncertain. In germline, CDR1 is SGHAT, CDR2 FQNNGV. This CDR3 comprises 14 residues. V lost 3 bases and J 1 base, leaving 10 bases between the germline ends. The CDR3 loop is CASSFVPRSYEQYF. CDR3 sequence (DNA): TGTGCCAGCAGCTTCGTTCCGAGATCCTACGAGCAGTACTTC.

This rearrangement joins TRBV7-8 to TRBJ2-7; 9 nucleotides match TRBD2. This CDR3 has 17 residues. Germline assignment: CDR1 SGHVS and CDR2 FQNEAQ. Trimming at V came to 0 bases and at J to 1 base, leaving 7 bases not matched to a gene. The CDR3 region is CASSLALGLAGSYEQYF. Here the CDR3 DNA reads TGTGCCAGCAGCTTAGCGTTGGGACTAGCCGGTTCCTACGAGCAGTACTTC.

The gene calls are TRBV28 and TRBJ1-2, with 9 bases aligning to TRBD1. The CDR3 spans 15 residues. The junction had 4 bases not matched to a gene; V was cut back by 2 bases and J by 3 bases. CDR1 and CDR2 from the germline V gene are MDHEN and SYDVKM. The CDR3 sequence: CASSLPGQGYYGYTF. For the CDR3, the DNA is TGTGCCAGCAGTTTACCGGGACAGGGTTACTATGGCTACACCTTC.

J is TRBJ1-6 and V is TRBV5-4; TRBD1 matches 7 bases. The CDR3 consists of 16 residues. Looked up from germline, CDR1 is SGHNT and CDR2 is YYREEE (reference sequence). Trimming removed 0 bases from V and 6 bases from J; junction bases left unmatched: 6. The CDR3 protein is CASSLARPGGNSPLHF. DNA for the CDR3: TGTGCCAGCAGCTTGGCCCGGCCAGGGGGTAATTCACCCCTCCACTTT.